This entry concerns a single T cell receptor beta chain. This sample is drawn from a study of blood T cell repertoires in COVID-19. Study-wide background: The origin of the acute and convalescent COVID-19 samples was the United States, Italy and Spain.

The V and J ends lost 8 bases and 1 base, in that order; junction bases with no gene match: 5. The CDR3 extends over 14 amino acids. In germline, CDR1 is SNHLY, CDR2 FYNNEI. The repertoire was sequenced with immunoSEQ multiplex PCR; TCRdb's copy has only in-frame clones and lacks some. The table shows 65,000 to 85,000 clones, with roughly 88% occurring only once. This clonotype was obtained from a human donor in a cohort sampled during active COVID-19. V is TRBV2 and J is TRBJ1-5, with 7 nucleotides matching TRBD1. The sample consisted of peripheral blood. This chain's CDR3 is CASQGQRSNQPQHF. CDR3 nucleotide sequence: TGTGCCAGCCAGGGACAGAGAAGCAATCAGCCCCAGCATTTT.